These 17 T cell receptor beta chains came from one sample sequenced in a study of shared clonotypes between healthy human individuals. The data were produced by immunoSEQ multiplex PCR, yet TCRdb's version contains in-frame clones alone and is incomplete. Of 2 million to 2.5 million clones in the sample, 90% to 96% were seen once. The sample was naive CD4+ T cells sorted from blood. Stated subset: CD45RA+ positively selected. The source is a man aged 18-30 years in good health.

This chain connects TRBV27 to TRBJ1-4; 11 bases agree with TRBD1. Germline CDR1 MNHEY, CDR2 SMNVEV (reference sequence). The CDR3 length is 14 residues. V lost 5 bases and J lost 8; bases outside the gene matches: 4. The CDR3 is CASSHRDRGEKLFF. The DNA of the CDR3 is TGTGCCAGCAGTCACCGGGACAGGGGGGAAAAACTGTTTTTT.

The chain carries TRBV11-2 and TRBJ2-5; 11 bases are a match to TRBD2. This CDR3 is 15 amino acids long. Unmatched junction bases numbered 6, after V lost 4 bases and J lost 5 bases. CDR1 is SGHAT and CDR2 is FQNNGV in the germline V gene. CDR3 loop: CASSSIAGGSETQYF. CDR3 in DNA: TGTGCCAGCAGCTCGATAGCGGGAGGGTCGGAGACCCAGTACTTC.

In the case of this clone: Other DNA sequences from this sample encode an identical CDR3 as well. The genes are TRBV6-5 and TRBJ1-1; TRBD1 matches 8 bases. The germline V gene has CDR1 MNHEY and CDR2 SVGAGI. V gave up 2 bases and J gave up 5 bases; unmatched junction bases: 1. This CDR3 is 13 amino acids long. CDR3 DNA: TGTGCCAGCAGTTACAACAGGGGGACTGAAGCTTTCTTT. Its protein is CASSYNRGTEAFF.

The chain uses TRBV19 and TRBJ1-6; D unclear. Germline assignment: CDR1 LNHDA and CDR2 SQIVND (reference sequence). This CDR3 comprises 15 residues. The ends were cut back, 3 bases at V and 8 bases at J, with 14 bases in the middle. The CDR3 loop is CASSIEASGDSPLHF. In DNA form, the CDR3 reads TGTGCCAGTAGTATCGAGGCCAGTGGGGATTCACCCCTCCACTTT.

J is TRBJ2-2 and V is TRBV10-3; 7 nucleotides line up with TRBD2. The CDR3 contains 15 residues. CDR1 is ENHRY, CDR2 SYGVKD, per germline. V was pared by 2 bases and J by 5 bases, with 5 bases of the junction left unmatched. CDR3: CAISEIREGTGELFF. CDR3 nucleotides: TGTGCCATCAGTGAGATCAGGGAGGGGACCGGGGAGCTGTTTTTT.

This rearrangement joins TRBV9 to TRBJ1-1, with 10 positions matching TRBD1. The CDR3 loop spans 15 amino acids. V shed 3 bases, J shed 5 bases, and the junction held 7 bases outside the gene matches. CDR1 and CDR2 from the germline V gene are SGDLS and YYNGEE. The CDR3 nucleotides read TGTGCCAGCAGCGCAGACAGGGGGCGAAGGACTGAAGCTTTCTTT. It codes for CASSADRGRRTEAFF.

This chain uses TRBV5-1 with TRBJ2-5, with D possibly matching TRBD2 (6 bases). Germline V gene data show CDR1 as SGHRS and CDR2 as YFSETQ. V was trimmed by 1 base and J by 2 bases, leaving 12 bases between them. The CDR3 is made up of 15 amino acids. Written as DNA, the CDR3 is TGCGCCAGCAGCTTGATCGGCCGGGAGCAAGAGACCCAGTACTTC. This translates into CASSLIGREQETQYF.

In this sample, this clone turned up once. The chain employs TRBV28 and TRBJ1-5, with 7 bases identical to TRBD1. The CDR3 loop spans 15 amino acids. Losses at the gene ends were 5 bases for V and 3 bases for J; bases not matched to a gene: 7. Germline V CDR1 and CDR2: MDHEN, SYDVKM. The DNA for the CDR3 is TGTGCCAGCAGTCTCCTACAGGGGATCAATCAGCCCCAGCATTTT. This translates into CASSLLQGINQPQHF.

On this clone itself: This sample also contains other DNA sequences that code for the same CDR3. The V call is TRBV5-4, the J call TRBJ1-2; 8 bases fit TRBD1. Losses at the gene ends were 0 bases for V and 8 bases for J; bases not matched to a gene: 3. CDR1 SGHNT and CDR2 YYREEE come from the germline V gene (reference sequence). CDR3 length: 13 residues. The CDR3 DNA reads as TGTGCCAGCAGCTTGGGACAGGGGAGAGGCTACACCTTC. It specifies CASSLGQGRGYTF.

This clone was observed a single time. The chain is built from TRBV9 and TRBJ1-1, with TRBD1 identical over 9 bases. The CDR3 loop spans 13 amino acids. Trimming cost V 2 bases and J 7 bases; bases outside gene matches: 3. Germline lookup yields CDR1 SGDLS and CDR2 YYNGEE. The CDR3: CASSVGTGSEAFF. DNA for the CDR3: TGTGCCAGCAGCGTGGGGACAGGGAGTGAAGCTTTCTTT.

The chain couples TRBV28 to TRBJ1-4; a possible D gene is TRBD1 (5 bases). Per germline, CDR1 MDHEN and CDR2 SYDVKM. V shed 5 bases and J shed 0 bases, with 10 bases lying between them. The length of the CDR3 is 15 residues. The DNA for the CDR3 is TGTGCCAGCAGTACCCCGACAGCAACTAATGAAAAACTGTTTTTT. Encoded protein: CASSTPTATNEKLFF. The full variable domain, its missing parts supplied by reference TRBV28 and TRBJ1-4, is DVKVTQSSRYLVKRTGEKVFLECVQDMDHENMFWYRQDPGLGLRLIYFSYDVKMKEKGDIPEGYSVSREKKERFSLILESASTNQTSMYLCASSTPTATNEKLFFGSGTQLSVL.

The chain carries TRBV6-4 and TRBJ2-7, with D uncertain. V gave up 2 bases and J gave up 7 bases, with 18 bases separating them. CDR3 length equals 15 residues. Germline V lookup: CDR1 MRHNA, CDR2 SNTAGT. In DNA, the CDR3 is TGTGCCAGCAGTGACCTAAGACTCCACTCCGATGAGCAGTACTTC. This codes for CASSDLRLHSDEQYF.

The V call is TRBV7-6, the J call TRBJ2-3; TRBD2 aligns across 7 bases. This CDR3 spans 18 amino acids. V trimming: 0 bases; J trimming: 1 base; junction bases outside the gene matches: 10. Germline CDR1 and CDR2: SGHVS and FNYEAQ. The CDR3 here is CASSLAPLADLGTDTQYF. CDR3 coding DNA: TGTGCCAGCAGCTTAGCGCCCCTAGCGGACCTGGGCACAGATACGCAGTATTTT.

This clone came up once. The CDR3 DNA is TGTGCCAGCAGCTCCCGACCCGCCGGCGATTCACCCCTCCACTTT. It is translated as CASSSRPAGDSPLHF. The chain joins TRBV7-2 to TRBJ1-6; unclear D gene. This CDR3 comprises 15 residues. Germline V gene data show CDR1 as SGHTA and CDR2 as FQGNSA. The ends were cut back, 4 bases at V and 8 bases at J, with 15 bases in the middle.

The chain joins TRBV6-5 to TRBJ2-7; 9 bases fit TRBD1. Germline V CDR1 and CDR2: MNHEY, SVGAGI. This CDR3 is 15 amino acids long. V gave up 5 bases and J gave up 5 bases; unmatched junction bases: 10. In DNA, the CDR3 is TGTGCCAGCAGTCCCGTGGACAGGGGACAAGACGAGCAGTACTTC. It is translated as CASSPVDRGQDEQYF.

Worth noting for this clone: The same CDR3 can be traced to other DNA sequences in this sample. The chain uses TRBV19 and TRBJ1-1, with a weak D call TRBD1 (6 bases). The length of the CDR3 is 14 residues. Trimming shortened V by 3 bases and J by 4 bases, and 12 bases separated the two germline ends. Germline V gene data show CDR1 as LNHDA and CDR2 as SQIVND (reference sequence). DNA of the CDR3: TGTGCCAGTAGTATTCGGGGGGCGGGCACTGAAGCTTTCTTT. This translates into CASSIRGAGTEAFF.

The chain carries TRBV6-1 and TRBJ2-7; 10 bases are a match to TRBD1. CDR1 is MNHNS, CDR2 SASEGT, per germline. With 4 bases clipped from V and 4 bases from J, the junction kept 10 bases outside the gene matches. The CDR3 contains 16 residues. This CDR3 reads CASSAFRQGAKYEQYF. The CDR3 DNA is TGTGCCAGCAGTGCCTTTCGACAGGGGGCTAAATACGAGCAGTACTTC.